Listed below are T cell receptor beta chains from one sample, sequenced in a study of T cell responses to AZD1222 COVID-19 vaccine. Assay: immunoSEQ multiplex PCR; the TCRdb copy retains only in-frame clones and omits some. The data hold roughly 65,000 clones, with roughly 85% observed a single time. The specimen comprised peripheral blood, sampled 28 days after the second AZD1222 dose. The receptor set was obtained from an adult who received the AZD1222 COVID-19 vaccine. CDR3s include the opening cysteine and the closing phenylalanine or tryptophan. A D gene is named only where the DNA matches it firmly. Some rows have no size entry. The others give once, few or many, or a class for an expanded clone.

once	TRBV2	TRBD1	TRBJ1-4	CASRGDRGEKLFF
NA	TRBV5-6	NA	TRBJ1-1	CASSFSTEAFF
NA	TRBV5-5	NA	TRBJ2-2	CASSLGTGPTGELFF
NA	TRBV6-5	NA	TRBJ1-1	CASKLQMNTEAFF
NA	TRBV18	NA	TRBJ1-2	CASSPPEGTGYTF
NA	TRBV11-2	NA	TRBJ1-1	CASSPGWGRRENTEAFF
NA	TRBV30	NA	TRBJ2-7	CAWSPRLRSAYEQYF
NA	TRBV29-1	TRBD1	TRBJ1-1	CSVVSGGWAEAFF
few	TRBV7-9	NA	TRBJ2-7	CASLGQGDHEQYF
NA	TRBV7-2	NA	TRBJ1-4	CASSLDPEANEKLFF
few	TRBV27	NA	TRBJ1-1	CASSFGRVGGEAFF
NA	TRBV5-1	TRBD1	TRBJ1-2	CASSSLGQGAGSYGYTF
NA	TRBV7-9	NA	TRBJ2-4	CASSLGQTGEIQYF
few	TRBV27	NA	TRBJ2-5	CASARDSGVQDTQYF
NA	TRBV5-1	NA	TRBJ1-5	CASRGGDGQPQHF
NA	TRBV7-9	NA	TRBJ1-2	CASSRRGFSYGYTF
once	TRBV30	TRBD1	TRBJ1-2	CAGQGENYGYTF
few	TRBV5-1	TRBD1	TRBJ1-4	CASSLEGGGNEKLFF
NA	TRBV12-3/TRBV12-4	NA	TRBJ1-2	CASNPAAGGYTF
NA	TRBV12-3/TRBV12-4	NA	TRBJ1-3	CASSITGKNTIYF
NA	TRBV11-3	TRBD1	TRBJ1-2	CASSLKATPTGGLVGYTF
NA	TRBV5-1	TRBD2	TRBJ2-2	CASREETTGELFF
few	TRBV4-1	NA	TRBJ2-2	CASSQGNRAFANTGELFF
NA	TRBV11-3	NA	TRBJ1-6	CASSLQQGGSSYNSPLHF
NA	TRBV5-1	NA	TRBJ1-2	CASSLATEQNYGYTF
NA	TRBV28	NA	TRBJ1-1	CASKVGATEAFF
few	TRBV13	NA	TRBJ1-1	CASLEYGRRGRTEAFF
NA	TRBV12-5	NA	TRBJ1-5	CASGTREPQHF
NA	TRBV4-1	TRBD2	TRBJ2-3	CASSLGTSGSSSRDTQYF
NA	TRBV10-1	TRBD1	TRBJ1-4	CASSYRGAPLYEKLFF
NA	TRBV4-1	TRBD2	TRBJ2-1	CASRLLAGETYNEQFF
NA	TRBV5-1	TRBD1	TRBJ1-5	CASSPGQGRAQHF
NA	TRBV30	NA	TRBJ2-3	CAWSTPARWEYF
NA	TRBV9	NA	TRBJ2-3	CASSVASRTAGPGMTQYF
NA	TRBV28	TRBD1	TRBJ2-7	CASTPPGTGIYEQYF
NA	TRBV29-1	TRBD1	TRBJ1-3	CSVVPGTGPGNTIYF
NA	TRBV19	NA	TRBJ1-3	CASSKTPGNTIYF
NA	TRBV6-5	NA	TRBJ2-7	CASMAVYEQYF
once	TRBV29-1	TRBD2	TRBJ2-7	CSVEEGGGRYEQYF
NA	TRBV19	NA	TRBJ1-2	CASSIRRVSYGYTF
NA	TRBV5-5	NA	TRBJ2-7	CASSLVTGNYEQYF
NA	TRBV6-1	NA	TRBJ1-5	CASSGVTGFYSNQPQHF
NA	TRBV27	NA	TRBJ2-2	CASSLSPNPQSTGELFF
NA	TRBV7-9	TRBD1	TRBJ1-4	CASSFRQGNEKLFF
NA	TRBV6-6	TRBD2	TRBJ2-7	CARLAGLYEQYF